The sequence of this TCR beta chain was determined in a study of blood T cell repertoires in COVID-19. Study background: COVID-19 samples from acute and convalescent phases originated in the United States, Italy and Spain. PBMCs, B-cell-depleted T cells, or T cells provided the cDNA or gDNA that made up the material.

The CDR3 contains 18 residues. Trimming took 0 bases from V and 1 from J; bases not matched to a gene: 10. CDR1 and CDR2 (germline): SGHRS, YFSETQ. Per the authors' pipeline: Estimation of nucleated cell counts was performed using reference gene primer amplification. Sequencing used immunoSEQ multiplex PCR; TCRdb keeps in-frame clones, though not all of them. Clonal size and the V and J genes are those of that table, whereas D and trimming came from the DNA. The table lists fewer than 140,000 clones, 60% to 80% of them singletons. This clone appeared a few times. This chain links TRBV5-1 with TRBJ2-3; 8 bases are a match to TRBD2. The sequence derives from a human donor with acute or convalescent COVID-19. The donor label of this sample is uncertain. Material: peripheral blood. CDR3 sequence (DNA): TGCGCCAGCAGCTTGGGTTTAGCGGGGACTTTCGGCACAGATACGCAGTATTTT. It specifies CASSLGLAGTFGTDTQYF.